The rows below give T cell receptor beta chains drawn from one sample of a study of OX40 agonist ivuxolimab in advanced cancers. The method was immunoSEQ multiplex PCR; TCRdb's version includes in-frame clones alone and lacks a portion of them. Among about 78,000 clones, more than 75% were seen once, and the ten largest hold 0.24%. Sequenced here: CD4+ or CD8+ T cells sorted from blood, sampled in a trial of the OX40 agonist ivuxolimab. The receptors shown here come from an adult with an advanced solid tumor such as melanoma, head and neck, liver or kidney cancer. Each CDR3 is given with its conserved first and last residue. The order of the fields is clone size, D gene, J gene, V gene, CDR3 DNA, CDR3 protein. D genes are given only for firm matches. Size tells how often a clone was seen (once, few, many) or the class of an expanded clone, and some rows leave it out.

abundance: NA
d_gene: TRBD1
j_gene: TRBJ1-1
v_gene: TRBV10-1
CDR3nt: TGCGCCAGCAGTGGAGGACAGGGGACTGAAGCTTTCTTT
CDR3aa: CASSGGQGTEAFF

abundance: NA
d_gene: TRBD1
j_gene: TRBJ1-2
v_gene: TRBV6-1
CDR3nt: TGTGCCAGCAGTCGATCTGTACAGGGGGCAAAAGGCTACACCTTC
CDR3aa: CASSRSVQGAKGYTF

abundance: once
d_gene: TRBD1
j_gene: TRBJ1-5
v_gene: TRBV19
CDR3nt: TGTGCCAGTAGTCCAGGGGGTGGTCGGCAGCCCCAGCATTTT
CDR3aa: CASSPGGGRQPQHF

abundance: NA
d_gene: TRBD1
j_gene: TRBJ2-1
v_gene: TRBV28
CDR3nt: TGTGCCAGCAGTGCCGACAGGGGGGAGCAGTTCTTC
CDR3aa: CASSADRGEQFF

abundance: NA
d_gene: TRBD1
j_gene: TRBJ2-7
v_gene: TRBV7-9
CDR3nt: TGTGCCAGCAGCTTAGGAGGGGGCATTAACGAGCAGTACTTC
CDR3aa: CASSLGGGINEQYF

abundance: NA
d_gene: NA
j_gene: TRBJ1-4
v_gene: TRBV29-1
CDR3nt: TGCAGCGTGGGGGGATTTAATGAAAAACTGTTTTTT
CDR3aa: CSVGGFNEKLFF

abundance: NA
d_gene: NA
j_gene: TRBJ2-7
v_gene: TRBV18
CDR3nt: TGTGCCAGCTCCCCCGACGGGGGAGAGCAGTACTTC
CDR3aa: CASSPDGGEQYF

abundance: NA
d_gene: TRBD1
j_gene: TRBJ1-3
v_gene: TRBV18
CDR3nt: TGTGCCAGCTCACCCTATCCGACTACAGGGGCCTTCTCTGGAAACACCATATATTTT
CDR3aa: CASSPYPTTGAFSGNTIYF

abundance: NA
d_gene: TRBD1
j_gene: TRBJ2-3
v_gene: TRBV2
CDR3nt: TGTGCCAGCAGGGGGACAGGGGCTCTCTTTTACGATACGCAGTATTTT
CDR3aa: CASRGTGALFYDTQYF

abundance: few
d_gene: TRBD2
j_gene: TRBJ2-1
v_gene: TRBV5-4
CDR3nt: TGTGCCAGCAGCCTCTTAGGACTAGAGAATGAGCAGTTCTTC
CDR3aa: CASSLLGLENEQFF

abundance: NA
d_gene: NA
j_gene: TRBJ2-1
v_gene: TRBV6-1
CDR3nt: TGTGCCCACTCGACGGGGCGCGCCAATGAGCAGTTCTTC
CDR3aa: CAHSTGRANEQFF

abundance: NA
d_gene: TRBD2
j_gene: TRBJ2-5
v_gene: TRBV5-1
CDR3nt: TGCGCCAGCAGCTTGGTGGGGCTAGCGGGAGTAGAGACCCAGTACTTC
CDR3aa: CASSLVGLAGVETQYF

abundance: once
d_gene: NA
j_gene: TRBJ2-1
v_gene: TRBV25-1
CDR3nt: TGTGCCAGCAGTGGGCAACCTCAGGTTAATGAGCAGTTCTTC
CDR3aa: CASSGQPQVNEQFF

abundance: NA
d_gene: NA
j_gene: TRBJ2-3
v_gene: TRBV5-6
CDR3nt: TGTGCCAGCAGCTTTGAAGCAAGGGGGAAGAGGGATACGCAGTATTTT
CDR3aa: CASSFEARGKRDTQYF

abundance: NA
d_gene: NA
j_gene: TRBJ2-7
v_gene: TRBV4-3
CDR3nt: TGCGCCAGCAGCCAAGAAGTGGGAACCGCCTACGAGCAGTACTTC
CDR3aa: CASSQEVGTAYEQYF

abundance: NA
d_gene: NA
j_gene: TRBJ1-1
v_gene: TRBV6-1
CDR3nt: TGTGCCAGCAGTCCCGGACCGGGCACTGAAGCTTTCTTT
CDR3aa: CASSPGPGTEAFF

abundance: NA
d_gene: TRBD2
j_gene: TRBJ2-1
v_gene: TRBV4-2
CDR3nt: TGTGCCAGCAGCCAAGAAGACGGGAGGAGCTACAATGAGCAGTTCTTC
CDR3aa: CASSQEDGRSYNEQFF

abundance: NA
d_gene: NA
j_gene: TRBJ2-5
v_gene: TRBV25-1
CDR3nt: TGTGCCAGCAGTACGGGGTTGGAGACCCAGTACTTC
CDR3aa: CASSTGLETQYF

abundance: NA
d_gene: TRBD2
j_gene: TRBJ2-7
v_gene: TRBV7-9
CDR3nt: TGTGCCAGCAGCTTAGGAGCGGGAGCTCCCCCCTACGAGCAGTACTTC
CDR3aa: CASSLGAGAPPYEQYF

abundance: NA
d_gene: NA
j_gene: TRBJ1-1
v_gene: TRBV18
CDR3nt: TGTGCCAGCTCACCACCGGGAGGGTTCACTGAAGCTTTCTTT
CDR3aa: CASSPPGGFTEAFF